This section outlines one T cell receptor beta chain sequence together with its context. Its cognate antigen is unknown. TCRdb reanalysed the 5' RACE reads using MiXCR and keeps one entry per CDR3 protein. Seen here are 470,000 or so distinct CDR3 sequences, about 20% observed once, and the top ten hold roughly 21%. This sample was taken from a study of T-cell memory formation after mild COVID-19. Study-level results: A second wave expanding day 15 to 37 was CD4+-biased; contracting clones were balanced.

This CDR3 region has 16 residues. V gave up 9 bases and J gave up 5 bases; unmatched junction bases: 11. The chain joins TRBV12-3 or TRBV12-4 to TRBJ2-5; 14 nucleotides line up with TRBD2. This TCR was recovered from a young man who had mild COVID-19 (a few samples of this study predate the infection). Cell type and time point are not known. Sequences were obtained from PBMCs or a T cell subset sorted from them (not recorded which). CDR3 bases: TGTGCCAGAAACCCGACTAGCGGGGGGGCTCTCGAGACCCAGTACTTC. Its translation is CARNPTSGGALETQYF.